These 12 T cell receptor beta chains originate from one sample sequenced in a study of T cells in localized non-small cell lung cancer. Assay used: immunoSEQ multiplex PCR; TCRdb lists only in-frame clones, some missing. The sample contains around 29,000 clones, roughly 80% of which appear only once. The sample here was peripheral blood, taken before any cancer treatment. The source is a male donor at least 60 years old with stage II squamous cell lung carcinoma.

The chain is built from TRBV5-5 and TRBJ1-1; D call uncertain. V gave up 2 bases and J gave up 4 bases, with 12 bases separating them. Germline CDR1 and CDR2: SGHKS and YYEKEE (reference sequence). This CDR3 is 14 amino acids long. The CDR3 DNA reads TGTGCCAGCAGCTTCGGGCGGGCCTTCACTGAAGCTTTCTTT. It yields the protein CASSFGRAFTEAFF. Together with reference TRBV5-5 and TRBJ1-1, the CDR3 gives the full variable domain: DAGVTQSPTHLIKTRGQQVTLRCSPISGHKSVSWYQQVLGQGPQFIFQYYEKEERGRGNFPDRFSARQFPNYSSELNVNALLLGDSALYLCASSFGRAFTEAFFGQGTRLTVV.

The rearrangement uses TRBV5-4 and TRBJ2-7; D possibly corresponds to TRBD1 (5 bases). The V and J ends lost 0 bases and 3 bases respectively, with 13 bases between them. Germline V lookup: CDR1 SGHNT, CDR2 YYREEE (reference sequence). This CDR3 spans 15 amino acids. As DNA, the CDR3 is TGTGCCAGCAGCTTGGGACAGCGAGCAGACTACGAGCAGTACTTC. Translating gives CASSLGQRADYEQYF.

This clone was counted a few times. This chain joins TRBV6-5 and TRBJ1-2; possible D gene TRBD1, 5 bases. The CDR3 is made up of 15 amino acids. The germline V gene has CDR1 MNHEY and CDR2 SVGAGI. V gave up 3 bases and J gave up 4 bases, with 15 bases separating them. CDR3 sequence (DNA): TGTGCCAGCAGTTATCTAGGACGGAGGGGCTATGGCTACACCTTC. Amino acids: CASSYLGRRGYGYTF.

This chain joins TRBV20-1 and TRBJ1-2, with 7 bases identical to TRBD1. With 5 bases clipped from V and 8 bases from J, the junction kept 5 bases outside the gene matches. Germline CDR1 reads DFQATT; CDR2 reads SNEGSKA (reference sequence). The CDR3 runs to 11 residues. CDR3 nucleotides: TGCAGTGCTCGGACAGGTGGGGGCTACACCTTC. Residues: CSARTGGGYTF.

In nucleotides, the CDR3 is TGTGCCAGCAGCAAACTAGCGGGAGGGCCAGGCGAGCAGTACTTC. It specifies CASSKLAGGPGEQYF. The V call is TRBV6-5, the J call TRBJ2-7, with 13 bases that match TRBD2. CDR1 and CDR2 (germline): MNHEY, SVGAGI. The trim removed 6 bases at V and 6 bases at J, leaving 8 bases unmatched. This CDR3 comprises 15 residues.

V and J are TRBV5-1 and TRBJ1-6; D remains ambiguous. CDR3 size: 12 residues. Germline CDR1 SGHRS, CDR2 YFSETQ. V was trimmed by 0 bases and J by 9 bases, leaving 4 bases between them. The DNA of the CDR3 is TGCGCCAGCAGCTTGGAGGGTTCACCCCTCCACTTT. Translating gives CASSLEGSPLHF.

J is TRBJ1-2 and V is TRBV6-5; D might be TRBD1 (6 bases). Trimming took off 6 bases at V and 8 bases at J, with 22 bases between the two ends. Germline V gives CDR1 MNHEY, CDR2 SVGAGI. The CDR3 is made up of 15 amino acids. CDR3 sequence reads: CASSQRGHGDKGYTF. CDR3 in DNA: TGTGCCAGCAGCCAACGGGGACACGGAGATAAAGGCTACACCTTC.

The chain carries TRBV7-9 and TRBJ2-1; 10 bases are a match to TRBD2. Germline V gene data show CDR1 as SEHNR and CDR2 as FQNEAQ (reference sequence). The CDR3 is made up of 15 amino acids. After removal of 0 bases from V and 4 bases from J, the junction contained 0 bases not matched to a gene. CDR3 loop: CASSLAAGGYNEQFF. The DNA for the CDR3 is TGTGCCAGCAGCTTAGCAGCGGGGGGGTACAATGAGCAGTTCTTC.

This rearrangement joins TRBV27 to TRBJ2-2; 9 bases are a match to TRBD1. There are 17 residues in the CDR3. V lost 2 bases and J lost 3; bases outside the gene matches: 7. The V gene's germline CDR1 is MNHEY and CDR2 SMNVEV (reference sequence). The CDR3 loop reads CASSLRWGTGYTGELFF. The CDR3 region has the DNA TGTGCCAGCAGTTTACGTTGGGGGACAGGGTACACCGGGGAGCTGTTTTTT.

The chain combines TRBV18 with TRBJ1-1; the D is unclear. This CDR3 is built from 12 residues. Per the germline V gene, CDR1 is KGHSH and CDR2 is LQKENI. The V end was cut by 2 bases, the J end by 7 bases, with 8 bases between. CDR3 sequence (DNA): TGTGCCAGCTCACCAAGACAAAATGAAGCTTTCTTT. Protein sequence: CASSPRQNEAFF.

The chain links TRBV18 to TRBJ1-5; 9 nucleotides agree with TRBD1. Per germline, CDR1 KGHSH and CDR2 LQKENI. The CDR3 covers 16 residues. The junction had 4 bases not matched to a gene; V was cut back by 2 bases and J by 2 bases. CDR3 protein: CASSPLQGAGNQPQHF. As DNA, the CDR3 is TGTGCCAGCTCACCATTACAGGGGGCAGGCAATCAGCCCCAGCATTTT.

The chain couples TRBV19 to TRBJ1-3, with TRBD1 matching over 8 bases. The V gene's germline CDR1 is LNHDA and CDR2 SQIVND (reference sequence). The CDR3 is made up of 15 amino acids. Trimming cost V 6 bases and J 2 bases; bases outside gene matches: 6. The CDR3: CASSGGTGAGNTIYF. CDR3 nucleotides: TGTGCCAGTAGCGGTGGGACAGGAGCTGGAAACACCATATATTTT.